The 29 T cell receptor beta chains listed next were all sequenced from one sample in a study of PD-L1 blockade in urothelial cancer. Time point in this sample: pretreatment peripheral blood. Repertoires were generated with immunoSEQ multiplex PCR, while TCRdb's copy carries only in-frame clones and drops some. The table shows over 35,000 clones, with roughly nine tenths occurring only once. This material consisted of PBMCs, taken around atezolizumab (anti-PD-L1) treatment. These receptor sequences come from a woman in her fifties or sixties with urothelial cancer.

The J gene is TRBJ2-7, the V gene TRBV28, with 9 bases lining up with TRBD1. CDR1 and CDR2 (germline): MDHEN, SYDVKM. CDR3 length equals 15 residues. The ends lost 8 bases at V and 4 bases at J; junction bases unmatched: 12. The CDR3 nucleotides read TGTGCCAGCTCCCTGGGGGGGACAGGGAGGTACGAGCAGTACTTC. Protein sequence: CASSLGGTGRYEQYF.

This rearrangement joins TRBV6-5 to TRBJ2-1; 7 positions agree with TRBD1. With 0 bases clipped from V and 6 bases from J, the junction kept 5 bases outside the gene matches. Germline values: CDR1 MNHEY, CDR2 SVGAGI. The CDR3 contains 15 residues. CDR3 in DNA: TGTGCCAGCAGTTACTCCGGGACAGTGACCAATGAGCAGTTCTTC. This translates into CASSYSGTVTNEQFF.

The chain employs TRBV10-2 and TRBJ1-2, with D unresolved. Germline V gives CDR1 WSHSY, CDR2 SAAADI. V shed 0 bases and J shed 3 bases, with 8 bases lying between them. The CDR3 covers 14 residues. The CDR3 loop is CASSESDYYYGYTF. The CDR3 nucleotides read TGCGCCAGCAGTGAGTCGGACTACTACTATGGCTACACCTTC.

The rearrangement uses TRBV5-6 and TRBJ1-5; D gene ambiguous. The V gene's germline CDR1 is SGHDT and CDR2 YYEEEE. The CDR3 has 13 amino acids. V shed 2 bases and J shed 6 bases, with 9 bases lying between them. The CDR3, as DNA: TGTGCCAGCAGCTTTTCGAGTATTCAGCCCCAGCATTTT. Protein product: CASSFSSIQPQHF.

The gene calls are TRBV10-3 and TRBJ2-3; 9 positions match TRBD1. From germline, CDR1 is ENHRY and CDR2 SYGVKD. This CDR3 has 14 residues. V was clipped by 7 bases and J by 1 base; unmatched bases: 3. The CDR3 loop reads CAITRTGGTDTQYF. CDR3 sequence (DNA): TGTGCCATCACCCGGACAGGGGGCACAGATACGCAGTATTTT.

This chain links TRBV5-1 with TRBJ2-7, with 9 bases identical to TRBD1. With 4 bases clipped from V and 6 bases from J, the junction kept 11 bases outside the gene matches. Germline loops: CDR1 SGHRS, CDR2 YFSETQ. The CDR3 spans 15 residues. CDR3 bases: TGCGCCAGCAGCGAAACCGGGACAGGGAGAGGCGAGCAGTACTTC. Protein: CASSETGTGRGEQYF.

The chain joins TRBV7-3 to TRBJ2-3; unclear D gene. Germline loops: CDR1 SGHTA, CDR2 FQGTGA. The CDR3 consists of 13 residues. V was pared by 1 base and J by 2 bases, with 4 bases between. The CDR3 DNA sequence: TGTGCCAGCAGCTTAATAGCCACAGATACGCAGTATTTT. Its translation is CASSLIATDTQYF.

CDR3 in amino acids: CASSRDRVVAGELFF. In nucleotides, the CDR3 is TGTGCCAGCAGCCGAGACAGGGTGGTCGCCGGGGAGCTGTTTTTT. J is TRBJ2-2 and V is TRBV5-4; 7 bases align to TRBD1. This CDR3 spans 15 amino acids. Looked up from germline, CDR1 is SGHNT and CDR2 is YYREEE (reference sequence). The junction had 9 bases not matched to a gene; V was cut back by 4 bases and J by 6 bases. Supplemented by reference TRBV5-4 and TRBJ2-2, the full variable domain reads ETGVTQSPTHLIKTRGQQVTLRCSSQSGHNTVSWYQQALGQGPQFIFQYYREEENGRGNFPPRFSGLQFPNYSSELNVNALELDDSALYLCASSRDRVVAGELFFGEGSRLTVL.

This rearrangement joins TRBV7-9 to TRBJ2-1, with D possibly being TRBD2 (5 bases). V shed 5 bases and J shed 5 bases, with 13 bases lying between them. Germline-derived CDR1 and CDR2 are SEHNR and FQNEAQ (reference sequence). This CDR3 is built from 14 residues. CDR3 DNA: TGTGCCAGCAGCGCCCGGGGTCCCAACAATGAGCAGTTCTTC. This translates into CASSARGPNNEQFF.

The chain combines TRBV14 with TRBJ2-3; D gene ambiguous. The germline CDR1 and CDR2 sequences are SGHDN and FVKESK. V was trimmed by 2 bases and J by 3 bases, leaving 3 bases between them. This CDR3 has 12 amino acids. The CDR3, as DNA: TGTGCCAGCAGCCAATTAACAGATACGCAGTATTTT. Amino acid sequence: CASSQLTDTQYF.

The V and J genes are TRBV30 and TRBJ2-5, with TRBD1 identical over 9 bases. The germline gives CDR1 GTSNPN, CDR2 SVGIG (reference sequence). CDR3 size: 13 residues. After removal of 0 bases from V and 6 bases from J, the junction contained 2 bases not matched to a gene. CDR3: CAWSVGQGKTQYF. Here the CDR3 DNA reads TGTGCCTGGAGTGTTGGACAGGGGAAGACCCAGTACTTC.

The rearrangement joins TRBV28 to TRBJ2-7; 8 nucleotides agree with TRBD2. V dropped 6 bases and J dropped 3; count of bases not matched to a gene: 7. This CDR3 is built from 14 residues. From germline, CDR1 is MDHEN and CDR2 SYDVKM. The CDR3 sequence is CASRGLGLGYEQYF. CDR3 sequence (DNA): TGTGCCAGCAGGGGATTGGGACTAGGCTACGAGCAGTACTTC.

The J gene is TRBJ2-3, the V gene TRBV6-4, with TRBD1 matching 8 bases. The CDR3 runs 15 residues. Unmatched junction bases numbered 7, after V lost 4 bases and J lost 4 bases. Germline assignment: CDR1 MRHNA and CDR2 SNTAGT. In nucleotides, the CDR3 is TGTGCCAGCAGTGTCGTCCAGGGGGCGGCAGATACGCAGTATTTT. Protein product: CASSVVQGAADTQYF.

CDR3 bases: TGCGCCAGCAGCCAAGCCCCTAGCGGGTTGGTGGACAATGAGCAGTTCTTC. It is translated as CASSQAPSGLVDNEQFF. This rearrangement joins TRBV4-1 to TRBJ2-1; 8 bases fit TRBD2. Per the germline V gene, CDR1 is MGHRA and CDR2 is YSYEKL. V lost 1 base, J lost 5 bases, and 10 bases stayed unmatched. The CDR3 spans 17 residues.

The J gene is TRBJ2-5, the V gene TRBV28; the D is unclear. Germline CDR1 is MDHEN and CDR2 is SYDVKM. The ends were cut back, 3 bases at V and 1 base at J, with 12 bases in the middle. The CDR3 is 15 residues long. The CDR3: CASSFITFGQETQYF. For the CDR3, the DNA is TGTGCCAGCAGTTTTATTACGTTCGGCCAAGAGACCCAGTACTTC. Full variable domain (missing parts from reference TRBV28 and TRBJ2-5): DVKVTQSSRYLVKRTGEKVFLECVQDMDHENMFWYRQDPGLGLRLIYFSYDVKMKEKGDIPEGYSVSREKKERFSLILESASTNQTSMYLCASSFITFGQETQYFGPGTRLLVL.

The gene calls are TRBV4-2 and TRBJ2-2; the D gene is possibly TRBD1 (6 bases). Germline V gives CDR1 LGHNA, CDR2 YNFKEQ. The CDR3 has 16 residues. The V end lost 4 bases, the J end lost 1 base, and 13 bases lay between the germline ends. Here the CDR3 reads CASSRGLTGNTGELFF. CDR3 bases: TGTGCCAGCAGCCGAGGATTGACAGGGAACACCGGGGAGCTGTTTTTT.

The chain carries TRBV28 and TRBJ1-1, with unresolved D. CDR1 and CDR2 (germline): MDHEN, SYDVKM. The CDR3 runs to 14 residues. V lost 2 bases, J lost 1 base, and 8 bases lay in between. Written as DNA, the CDR3 is TGTGCCAGCAGTTTAGGCAAAACGAACACTGAAGCTTTCTTT. It translates to CASSLGKTNTEAFF.

The count of this clone is one. The chain has TRBV9 and TRBJ2-1; TRBD1 agrees at 7 bases. CDR1 and CDR2 (germline): SGDLS, YYNGEE. The V gene end was trimmed by 6 bases and the J gene end by 4 bases; junction bases not matched to a gene: 13. The CDR3 totals 16 residues. The CDR3 spells CASTSPGQSSYNEQFF. For the CDR3, the DNA is TGTGCCAGCACCTCCCCGGGACAGTCCTCTTACAATGAGCAGTTCTTC.

In DNA, the CDR3 is TGCGCCAGCAGCTTGGTGTTAGTGGCCCAGGGGATCGAGCAGTACTTC. Protein product: CASSLVLVAQGIEQYF. V is TRBV5-1 and J is TRBJ2-7; a possible D gene is TRBD1 (6 bases). The germline V gene has CDR1 SGHRS and CDR2 YFSETQ. This CDR3 spans 16 amino acids. V lost 0 bases, J lost 6 bases, and 19 bases lay in between.

V usage is TRBV9 and J usage is TRBJ2-3; TRBD2 agrees at 12 bases. The length of the CDR3 is 16 residues. The V gene end was trimmed by 2 bases and the J gene end by 3 bases; junction bases not matched to a gene: 4. The germline V gene has CDR1 SGDLS and CDR2 YYNGEE. The CDR3 loop reads CASSVGLAGLTDTQYF. The CDR3 DNA sequence: TGTGCCAGCAGCGTGGGACTAGCGGGCCTAACAGATACGCAGTATTTT.

The rearrangement links TRBV7-2 to TRBJ2-1; D remains unclear. The CDR3 runs to 15 residues. Per the germline V gene, CDR1 is SGHTA and CDR2 is FQGNSA. The V end was cut by 7 bases, the J end by 2 bases, with 15 bases between. CDR3 nucleotide sequence: TGTGCCAGCATTCCCTATCCGAGTACCTACAATGAGCAGTTCTTC. The encoded protein is CASIPYPSTYNEQFF.

The genes are TRBV6-1 and TRBJ2-5; D is perhaps TRBD2 (7 bases). The CDR3 has 17 residues. Between the trimmed V and J ends, which lost 1 base and 2 bases, there was a span of 17 bases. Germline loops: CDR1 MNHNS, CDR2 SASEGT. CDR3 sequence (DNA): TGTGCCAGCAGTGAAGGAACGGGGGGCGCGCGACAAGAGACCCAGTACTTC. It translates to CASSEGTGGARQETQYF.

The rearrangement links TRBV18 to TRBJ1-5; D call uncertain. Germline V gene lookup returns CDR1 KGHSH and CDR2 LQKENI. The CDR3 spans 13 residues. V was shortened by 2 bases and J by 9 bases, with 11 bases between the two germline ends. The CDR3 loop reads CASSPEVERPQHF. For the CDR3, the DNA is TGTGCCAGCTCACCAGAAGTCGAGCGGCCCCAGCATTTT. Filled out from reference TRBV18 and TRBJ1-5, the complete variable domain reads NAGVMQNPRHLVRRRGQEARLRCSPMKGHSHVYWYRQLPEEGLKFMVYLQKENIIDESGMPKERFSAEFPKEGPSILRIQQVVRGDSAAYFCASSPEVERPQHFGDGTRLSIL.

The V and J genes are TRBV6-1 and TRBJ2-7; D may be TRBD1 (6 bases). Between the trimmed V and J ends, which lost 6 bases and 3 bases, there was a span of 12 bases. Per the germline V gene, CDR1 is MNHNS and CDR2 is SASEGT. The CDR3 contains 13 residues. This CDR3 reads CASRQGLVYEQYF. The CDR3 nucleotides are TGTGCCAGCAGACAGGGATTGGTCTACGAGCAGTACTTC.

This clone has a single count. The rearrangement joins TRBV21-1 to TRBJ2-7; the table's D call, TRBD2, was not checked against the DNA. TRBV21-1 corresponds to a pseudogene. CDR3 length: 14 amino acids. The CDR3 reads CASRIGLAGDEQYF. CDR3 DNA: TGTGCCAGCCGAATTGGGCTAGCGGGAGACGAGCAGTACTTC.

The V and J genes are TRBV27 and TRBJ2-1; weak D call: TRBD2 (6 bases). This CDR3 has 15 amino acids. Germline CDR1 is MNHEY and CDR2 is SMNVEV (reference sequence). V was shortened by 2 bases and J by 0 bases, with 8 bases between the two germline ends. The CDR3 reads CASSLIGSSYNEQFF. CDR3 nucleotides: TGTGCCAGCAGTTTAATCGGGAGCTCCTACAATGAGCAGTTCTTC.

This chain uses TRBV2 with TRBJ2-7, with D perhaps matching TRBD2 (6 bases). The V and J ends lost 6 bases and 4 bases respectively, with 16 bases between them. Germline CDR1 is SNHLY and CDR2 is FYNNEI. CDR3 length equals 14 residues. CDR3 in amino acids: CASRAGLFTYEQYF. The CDR3, as DNA: TGTGCCAGCAGGGCGGGACTTTTTACTTACGAGCAGTACTTC.

The chain combines TRBV5-1 with TRBJ2-2; TRBD2 is a possible D gene (5 bases). The CDR3 contains 15 residues. V was clipped by 1 base and J by 7 bases, with 14 bases between them. Germline values: CDR1 SGHRS, CDR2 YFSETQ. For the CDR3, the DNA is TGCGCCAGCAGCTTGATATGGGAGTCGAGCGGGGAGCTGTTTTTT. It is translated as CASSLIWESSGELFF.

The genes are TRBV4-1 and TRBJ1-1; 9 bases agree with TRBD1. CDR3 length equals 16 residues. CDR1 MGHRA and CDR2 YSYEKL come from the germline V gene. Unmatched junction bases numbered 5, after V lost 2 bases and J lost 1 base. CDR3 amino acids: CASSQTDRGPNTEAFF. The DNA of the CDR3 is TGCGCCAGCAGCCAAACGGACAGGGGCCCGAACACTGAAGCTTTCTTT.